A selection of T cell receptor beta chains follows, all from one sample in a study of CD8+ T cells in alopecia areata. Repertoires were generated with immunoSEQ multiplex PCR, while TCRdb's copy carries only in-frame clones and drops some. The data show 150,000 to 200,000 clones, 45% to 60% seen once. Sequenced: CD4+ T cells sorted from blood. These receptors all stem from a human donor in good health. The CDR3 runs from the conserved cysteine through the conserved F or W. D genes are given only for firm matches. Size values are once, few and many counts, or a class for expanded clones, and some rows have none.

d_gene	v_gene	j_gene	abundance	CDR3nt	CDR3aa
TRBD1	TRBV5-1	TRBJ2-5	once	TGCGCCAGCAGCACCCGGACAGGGGGTGGAGAGACCCAGTACTTC	CASSTRTGGGETQYF
TRBD2	TRBV7-9	TRBJ2-7	once	TGTGCCAGCAGCTTTGGGCTAGCGGGAGGGAGAGGCGAGCAGTACTTC	CASSFGLAGGRGEQYF
NA	TRBV10-3	TRBJ2-7	few	TGTGCCAGCCGGGACGAGGGGCCCTCCTACGAGCAGTACTTC	CASRDEGPSYEQYF
NA	TRBV15	TRBJ2-4	NA	TGTGCCACGTCTCTCATGCTGGGCAAAAACATTCAGTACTTC	CATSLMLGKNIQYF
NA	TRBV27	TRBJ1-4	few	TGTGCCGGTCCTCAGGGGTTGAGGACTAATGAAAAACTGTTTTTT	CAGPQGLRTNEKLFF
TRBD1	TRBV10-2	TRBJ2-3	NA	TGCGCCAGCAGTGAGTCACAGGGGGGAGTCACAGATACGCAGTATTTT	CASSESQGGVTDTQYF
NA	TRBV6-5	TRBJ2-1	NA	TGTGCCAGCGGGAGCGGGTTCCTTTACAATGAGCAGTTCTTC	CASGSGFLYNEQFF
TRBD2	TRBV5-1	TRBJ2-7	NA	TGCGCCAGCAGCTTGGCCTTACTAGCGGCTGATGAGCAGTACTTC	CASSLALLAADEQYF
TRBD2	TRBV29-1	TRBJ2-1	few	TGCAGCGTTGAGGAAGCGGGAGGCCTACAATCGAATGAGCAGTTCTTC	CSVEEAGGLQSNEQFF
NA	TRBV20-1	TRBJ2-1	few	TGCAGTGCCGACATTTACAATGAGCAGTTCTTC	CSADIYNEQFF
NA	TRBV5-1	TRBJ1-2	NA	TGCGCCAGCAGCTTGGTCGGGGCAGCTAACTATGGCTACACCTTC	CASSLVGAANYGYTF
TRBD2	TRBV29-1	TRBJ2-7	NA	TGCAGCGTCGTTAGCGGGAGGGACTACGAGCAGTACTTC	CSVVSGRDYEQYF
NA	TRBV5-6	TRBJ2-5	NA	TGTGCCAGCAAAGAGCTCCGCAGTCCTGGAACCCAGTACTTC	CASKELRSPGTQYF
TRBD1	TRBV4-2	TRBJ2-3	NA	TGTGCCAGCAGCCCCAGGGGGGCAGGGGGCCCCCCTAGCACAGATACGCAGTATTTT	CASSPRGAGGPPSTDTQYF